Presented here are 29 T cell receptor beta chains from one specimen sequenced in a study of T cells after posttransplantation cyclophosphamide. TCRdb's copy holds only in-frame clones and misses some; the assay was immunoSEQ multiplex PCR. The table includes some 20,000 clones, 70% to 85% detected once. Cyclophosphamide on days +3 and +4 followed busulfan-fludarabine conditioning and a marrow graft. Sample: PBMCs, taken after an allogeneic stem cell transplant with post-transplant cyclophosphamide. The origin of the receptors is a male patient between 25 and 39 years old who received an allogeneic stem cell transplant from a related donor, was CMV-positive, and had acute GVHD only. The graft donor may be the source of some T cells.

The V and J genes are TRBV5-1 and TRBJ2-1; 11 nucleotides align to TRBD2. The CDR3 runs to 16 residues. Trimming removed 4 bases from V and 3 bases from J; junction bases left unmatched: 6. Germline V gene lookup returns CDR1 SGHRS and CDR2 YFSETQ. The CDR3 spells CASSPAGTSGYNEQFF. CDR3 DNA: TGCGCCAGCAGCCCGGCCGGGACTAGCGGCTACAATGAGCAGTTCTTC. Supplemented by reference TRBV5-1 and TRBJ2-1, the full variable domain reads KAGVTQTPRYLIKTRGQQVTLSCSPISGHRSVSWYQQTPGQGLQFLFEYFSETQRNKGNFPGRFSGRQFSNSRSEMNVSTLELGDSALYLCASSPAGTSGYNEQFFGPGTRLTVL.

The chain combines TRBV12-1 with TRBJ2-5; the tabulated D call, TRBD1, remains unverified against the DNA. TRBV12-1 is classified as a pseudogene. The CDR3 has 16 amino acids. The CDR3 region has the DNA TGTGCCAGCAGCTACCCGCCCGGGACAGCCCAAGAGACCCAGTACTTC. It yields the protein CASSYPPGTAQETQYF.

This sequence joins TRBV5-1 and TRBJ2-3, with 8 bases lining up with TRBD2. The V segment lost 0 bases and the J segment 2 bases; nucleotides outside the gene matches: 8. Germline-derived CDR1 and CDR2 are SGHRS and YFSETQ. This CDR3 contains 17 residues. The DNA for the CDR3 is TGCGCCAGCAGCTTGGTATCGGCTAGCGGGTTCACAGATACGCAGTATTTT. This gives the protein CASSLVSASGFTDTQYF.

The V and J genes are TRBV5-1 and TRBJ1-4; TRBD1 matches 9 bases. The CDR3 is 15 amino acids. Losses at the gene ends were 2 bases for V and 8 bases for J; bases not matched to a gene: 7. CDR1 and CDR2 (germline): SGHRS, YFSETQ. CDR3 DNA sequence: TGCGCCAGCAGCTTATCCGGGACAGGGAGGGAAAAACTGTTTTTT. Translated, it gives CASSLSGTGREKLFF.

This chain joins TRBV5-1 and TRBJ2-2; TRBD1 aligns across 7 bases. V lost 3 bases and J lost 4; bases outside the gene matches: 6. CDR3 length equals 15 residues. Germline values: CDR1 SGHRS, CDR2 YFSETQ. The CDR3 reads CASSSTGAGTGELFF. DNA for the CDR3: TGCGCCAGCAGCTCAACAGGGGCGGGCACCGGGGAGCTGTTTTTT.

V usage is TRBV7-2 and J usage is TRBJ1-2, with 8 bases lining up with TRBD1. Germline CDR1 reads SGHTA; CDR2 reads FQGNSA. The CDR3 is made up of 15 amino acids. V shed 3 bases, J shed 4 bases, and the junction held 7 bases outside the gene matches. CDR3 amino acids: CASSFGTGQFYGYTF. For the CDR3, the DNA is TGTGCCAGCAGCTTCGGGACAGGCCAGTTCTATGGCTACACCTTC.

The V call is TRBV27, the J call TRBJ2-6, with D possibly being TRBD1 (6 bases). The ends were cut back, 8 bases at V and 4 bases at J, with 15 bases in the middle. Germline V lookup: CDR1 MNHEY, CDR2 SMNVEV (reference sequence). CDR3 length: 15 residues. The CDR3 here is CASLQTGYGANVLTF. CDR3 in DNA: TGTGCCAGCCTCCAAACAGGGTACGGGGCCAACGTCCTGACTTTC.

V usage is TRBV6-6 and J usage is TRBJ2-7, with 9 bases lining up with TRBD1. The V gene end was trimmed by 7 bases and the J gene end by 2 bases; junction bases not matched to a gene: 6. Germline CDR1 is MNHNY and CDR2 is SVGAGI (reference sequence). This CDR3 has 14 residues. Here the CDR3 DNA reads TGTGCCAGCACTCCCGGACAGGGGACCTACGAGCAGTACTTC. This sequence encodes CASTPGQGTYEQYF.

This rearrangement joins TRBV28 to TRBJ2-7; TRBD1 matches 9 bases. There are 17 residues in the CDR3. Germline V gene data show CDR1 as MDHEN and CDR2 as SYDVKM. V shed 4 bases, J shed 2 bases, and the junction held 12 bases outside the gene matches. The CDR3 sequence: CASSSPSGTGSTYEQYF. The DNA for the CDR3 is TGTGCCAGCAGTTCGCCCTCCGGGACAGGGTCAACCTACGAGCAGTACTTC.

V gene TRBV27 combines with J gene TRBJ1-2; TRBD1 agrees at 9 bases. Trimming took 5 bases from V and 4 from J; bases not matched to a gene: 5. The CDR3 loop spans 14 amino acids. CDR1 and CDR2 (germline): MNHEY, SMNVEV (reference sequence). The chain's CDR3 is CASSQKGQGYGYTF. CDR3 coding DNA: TGTGCCAGCAGTCAGAAGGGACAGGGCTATGGCTACACCTTC.

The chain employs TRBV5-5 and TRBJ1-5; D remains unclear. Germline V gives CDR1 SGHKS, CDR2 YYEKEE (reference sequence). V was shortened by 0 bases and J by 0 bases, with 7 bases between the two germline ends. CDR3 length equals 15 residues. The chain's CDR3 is CASSLGPNSNQPQHF. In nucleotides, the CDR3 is TGTGCCAGCAGCTTGGGGCCCAATAGCAATCAGCCCCAGCATTTT.

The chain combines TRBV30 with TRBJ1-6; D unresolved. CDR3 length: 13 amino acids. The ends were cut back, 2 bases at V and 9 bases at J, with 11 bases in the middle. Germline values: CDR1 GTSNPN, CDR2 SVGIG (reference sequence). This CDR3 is CAWSSGTGSPLHF. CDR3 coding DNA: TGTGCCTGGAGTTCTGGTACGGGTTCACCCCTCCACTTT.

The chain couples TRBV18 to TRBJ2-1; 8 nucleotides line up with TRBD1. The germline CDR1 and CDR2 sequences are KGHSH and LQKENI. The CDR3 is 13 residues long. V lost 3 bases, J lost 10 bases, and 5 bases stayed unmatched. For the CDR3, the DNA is TGTGCCAGCTCACCCCAGACAGGGGACGAGCAGTTCTTC. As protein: CASSPQTGDEQFF.

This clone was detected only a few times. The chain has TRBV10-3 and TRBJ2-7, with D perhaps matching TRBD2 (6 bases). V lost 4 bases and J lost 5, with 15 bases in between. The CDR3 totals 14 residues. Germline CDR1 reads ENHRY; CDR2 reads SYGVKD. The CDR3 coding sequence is TGTGCCATCAGTGGTAGCGGCGATGTCCACGAGCAGTACTTC. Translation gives CAISGSGDVHEQYF.

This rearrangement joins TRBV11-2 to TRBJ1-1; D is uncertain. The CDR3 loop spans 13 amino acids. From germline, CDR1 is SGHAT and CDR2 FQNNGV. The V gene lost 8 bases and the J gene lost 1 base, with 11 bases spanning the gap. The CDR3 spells CASRASANTEAFF. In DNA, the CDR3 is TGTGCCAGCCGTGCGTCCGCGAACACTGAAGCTTTCTTT.

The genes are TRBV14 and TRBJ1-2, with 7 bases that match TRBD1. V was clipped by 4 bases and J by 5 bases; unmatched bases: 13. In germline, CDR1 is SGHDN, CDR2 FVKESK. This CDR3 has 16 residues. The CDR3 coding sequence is TGTGCCAGCAGCCCGGGACAGCTTATTCCTGTTTATGGCTACACCTTC. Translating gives CASSPGQLIPVYGYTF.

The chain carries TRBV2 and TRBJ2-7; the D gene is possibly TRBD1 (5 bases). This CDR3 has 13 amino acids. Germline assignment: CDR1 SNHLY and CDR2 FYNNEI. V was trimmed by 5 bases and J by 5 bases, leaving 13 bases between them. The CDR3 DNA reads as TGTGCCAGCAGTTTTCAGGGTTTAGACGAGCAGTACTTC. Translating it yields CASSFQGLDEQYF. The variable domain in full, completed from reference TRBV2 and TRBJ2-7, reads EPEVTQTPSHQVTQMGQEVILRCVPISNHLYFYWYRQILGQKVEFLVSFYNNEISEKSEIFDDQFSVERPDGSNFTLKIRSTKLEDSAMYFCASSFQGLDEQYFGPGTRLTVT.

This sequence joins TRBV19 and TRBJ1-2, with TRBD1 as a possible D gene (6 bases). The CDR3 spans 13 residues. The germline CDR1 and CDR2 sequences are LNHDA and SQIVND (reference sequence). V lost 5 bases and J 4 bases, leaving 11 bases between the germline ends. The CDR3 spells CASSRTAGYGYTF. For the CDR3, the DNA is TGTGCCAGTAGTCGGACAGCCGGCTATGGCTACACCTTC.

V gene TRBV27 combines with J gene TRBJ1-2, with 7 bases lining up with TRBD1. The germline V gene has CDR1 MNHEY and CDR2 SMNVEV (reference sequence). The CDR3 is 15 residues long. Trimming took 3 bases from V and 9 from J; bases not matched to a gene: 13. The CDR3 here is CASSFARGLGTSYTF. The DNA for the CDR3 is TGTGCCAGCAGTTTCGCAAGGGGGCTAGGCACAAGCTACACCTTC.

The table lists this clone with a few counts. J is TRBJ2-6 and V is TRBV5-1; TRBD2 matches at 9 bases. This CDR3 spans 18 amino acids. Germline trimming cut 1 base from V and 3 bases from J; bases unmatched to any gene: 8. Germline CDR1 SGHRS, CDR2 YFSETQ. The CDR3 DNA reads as TGCGCCAGCAGCTTGAGCCTAGCGGGGTCAGGTGGGGCCAACGTCCTGACTTTC. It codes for CASSLSLAGSGGANVLTF.

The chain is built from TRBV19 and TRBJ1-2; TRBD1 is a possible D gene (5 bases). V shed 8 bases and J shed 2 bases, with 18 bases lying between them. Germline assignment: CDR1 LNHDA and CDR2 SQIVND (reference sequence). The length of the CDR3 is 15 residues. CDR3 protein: CASLSLRGANYGYTF. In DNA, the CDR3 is TGTGCCAGTCTCTCTCTGCGGGGCGCGAACTATGGCTACACCTTC.

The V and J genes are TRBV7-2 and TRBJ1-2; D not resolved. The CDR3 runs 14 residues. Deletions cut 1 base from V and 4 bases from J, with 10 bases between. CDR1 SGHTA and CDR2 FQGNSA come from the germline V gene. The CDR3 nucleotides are TGTGCCAGCAGCTTAGGGCAGATTTCCTATGGCTACACCTTC. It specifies CASSLGQISYGYTF.

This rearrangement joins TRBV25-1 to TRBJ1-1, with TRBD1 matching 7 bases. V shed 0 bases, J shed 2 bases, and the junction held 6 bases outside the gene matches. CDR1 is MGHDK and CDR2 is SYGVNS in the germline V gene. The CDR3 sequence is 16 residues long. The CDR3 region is CASSEYEAGGNTEAFF. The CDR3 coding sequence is TGTGCCAGCAGTGAATACGAGGCAGGGGGAAACACTGAAGCTTTCTTT.

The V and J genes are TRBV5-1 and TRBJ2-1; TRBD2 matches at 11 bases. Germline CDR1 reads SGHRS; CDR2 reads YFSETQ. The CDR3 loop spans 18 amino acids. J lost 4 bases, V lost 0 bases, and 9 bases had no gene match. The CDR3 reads CASSLALSGGAMYNEQFF. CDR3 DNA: TGCGCCAGCAGCTTGGCTCTTAGCGGGGGGGCAATGTACAATGAGCAGTTCTTC.

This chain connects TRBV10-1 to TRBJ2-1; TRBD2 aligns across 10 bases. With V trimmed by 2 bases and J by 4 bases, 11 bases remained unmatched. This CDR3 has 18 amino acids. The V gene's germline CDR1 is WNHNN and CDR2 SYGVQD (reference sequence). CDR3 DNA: TGCGCCAGCAGTGAGCCCACTAGCGGGGTTCGACTTTACAATGAGCAGTTCTTC. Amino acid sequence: CASSEPTSGVRLYNEQFF.

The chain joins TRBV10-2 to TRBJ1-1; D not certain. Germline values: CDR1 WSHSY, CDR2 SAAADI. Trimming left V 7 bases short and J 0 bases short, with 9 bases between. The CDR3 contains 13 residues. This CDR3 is CASMAVMNTEAFF. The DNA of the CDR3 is TGCGCCAGCATGGCAGTTATGAACACTGAAGCTTTCTTT.

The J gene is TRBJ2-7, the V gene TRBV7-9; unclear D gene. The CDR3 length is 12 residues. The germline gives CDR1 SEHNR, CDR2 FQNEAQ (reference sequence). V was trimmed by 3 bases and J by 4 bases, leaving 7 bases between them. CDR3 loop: CASSFGDYEQYF. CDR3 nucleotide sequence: TGTGCCAGCAGCTTCGGAGATTACGAGCAGTACTTC.

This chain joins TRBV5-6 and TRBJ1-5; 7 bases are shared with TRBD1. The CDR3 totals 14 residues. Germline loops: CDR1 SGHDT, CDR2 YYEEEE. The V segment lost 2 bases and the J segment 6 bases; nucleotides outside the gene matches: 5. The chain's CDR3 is CASSLQGISQPQHF. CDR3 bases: TGTGCCAGCAGCTTACAGGGGATCAGTCAGCCCCAGCATTTT.

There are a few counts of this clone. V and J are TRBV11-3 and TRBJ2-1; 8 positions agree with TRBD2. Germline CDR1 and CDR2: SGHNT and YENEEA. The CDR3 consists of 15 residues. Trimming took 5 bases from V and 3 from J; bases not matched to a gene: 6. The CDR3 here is CASSPAGAYYNEQFF. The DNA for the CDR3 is TGTGCCAGCAGCCCAGCGGGGGCCTACTACAATGAGCAGTTCTTC.